The present entry profiles one T cell receptor (beta chain) with its context. The sample belongs to a study of blood T cell repertoires in COVID-19. Background on the study: The analysed material was cDNA or gDNA that came from T cells, B-cell-depleted T cells, or PBMCs.

Under the authors' procedure: Amplification of reference gene primers provided the estimated nucleated cell counts. Assay used: immunoSEQ multiplex PCR; TCRdb lists only in-frame clones, some missing. The V and J calls and the clone size are those of that table, but D and trimming were determined from the DNA. The sample consists of fewer than 200,000 clones, roughly 80% of them appearing once. The CDR3 has 13 amino acids. Trimming pared 0 bases from V and 7 bases from J, leaving 10 bases between. Germline loops: CDR1 SGHAT, CDR2 FQNNGV. V usage is TRBV11-2 and J usage is TRBJ2-7; a weak D match, TRBD1 (5 bases). The source of this sequence is a human donor in a cohort sampled during active COVID-19. Sequenced sample: peripheral blood. In DNA form, the CDR3 reads TGTGCCAGCAGCTTAGAGACCCACAGGGAGCAGTACTTC. Translation: CASSLETHREQYF.